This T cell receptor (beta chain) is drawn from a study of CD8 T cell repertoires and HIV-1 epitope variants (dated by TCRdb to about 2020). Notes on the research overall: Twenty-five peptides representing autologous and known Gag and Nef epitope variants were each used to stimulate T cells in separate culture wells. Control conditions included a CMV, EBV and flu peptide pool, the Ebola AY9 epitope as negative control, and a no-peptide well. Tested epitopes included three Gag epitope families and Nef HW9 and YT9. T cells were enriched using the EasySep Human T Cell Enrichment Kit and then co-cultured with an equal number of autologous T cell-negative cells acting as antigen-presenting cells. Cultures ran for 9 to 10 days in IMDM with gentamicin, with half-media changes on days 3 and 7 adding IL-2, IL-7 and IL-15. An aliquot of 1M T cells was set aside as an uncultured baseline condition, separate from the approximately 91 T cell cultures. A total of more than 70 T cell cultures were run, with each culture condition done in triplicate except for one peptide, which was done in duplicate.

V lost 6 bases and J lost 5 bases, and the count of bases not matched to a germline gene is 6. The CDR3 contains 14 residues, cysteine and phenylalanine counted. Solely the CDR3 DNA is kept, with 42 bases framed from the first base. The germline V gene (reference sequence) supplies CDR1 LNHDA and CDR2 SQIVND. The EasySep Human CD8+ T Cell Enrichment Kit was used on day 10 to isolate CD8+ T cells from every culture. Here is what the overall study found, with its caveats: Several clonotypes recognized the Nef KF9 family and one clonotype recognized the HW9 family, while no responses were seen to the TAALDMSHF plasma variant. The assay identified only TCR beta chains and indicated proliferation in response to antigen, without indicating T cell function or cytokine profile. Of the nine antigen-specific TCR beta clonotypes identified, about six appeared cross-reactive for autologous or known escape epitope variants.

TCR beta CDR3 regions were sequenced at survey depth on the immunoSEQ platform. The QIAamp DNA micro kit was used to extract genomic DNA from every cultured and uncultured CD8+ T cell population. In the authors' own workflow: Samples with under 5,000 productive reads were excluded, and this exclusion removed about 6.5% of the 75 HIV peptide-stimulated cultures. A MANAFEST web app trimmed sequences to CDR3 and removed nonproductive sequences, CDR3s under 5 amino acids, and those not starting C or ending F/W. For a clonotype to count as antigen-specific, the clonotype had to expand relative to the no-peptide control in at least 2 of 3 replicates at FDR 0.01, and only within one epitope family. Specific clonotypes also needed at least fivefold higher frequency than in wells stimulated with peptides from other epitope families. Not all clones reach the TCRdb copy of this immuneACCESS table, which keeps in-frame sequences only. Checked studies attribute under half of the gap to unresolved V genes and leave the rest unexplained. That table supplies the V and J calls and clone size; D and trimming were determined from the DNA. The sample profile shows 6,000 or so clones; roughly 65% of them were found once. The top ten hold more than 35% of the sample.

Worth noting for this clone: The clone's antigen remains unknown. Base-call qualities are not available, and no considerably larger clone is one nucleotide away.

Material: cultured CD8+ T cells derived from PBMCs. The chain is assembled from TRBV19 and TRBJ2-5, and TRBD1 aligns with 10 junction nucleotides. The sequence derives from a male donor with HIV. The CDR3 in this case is CASSGTGATETQYF. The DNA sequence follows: TGTGCCAGTAGCGGGACAGGGGCGACGGAGACCCAGTACTTC. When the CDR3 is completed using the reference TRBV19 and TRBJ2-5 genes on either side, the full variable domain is DGGITQSPKYLFRKEGQNVTLSCEQNLNHDAMYWYRQDPGQGLRLIYYSQIVNDFQKGDIAEGYSVSREKKESFPLTVTSAQKNPTAFYLCASSGTGATETQYFGPGTRLLVL.